The next 30 T cell receptor beta chains were all read from a single sample in a study of blood T cells in healthy people across ages. Sample-barcoded 5' priming and a J-beta primer mix drove a second PCR of 7 to 11 cycles. MiXCR, applied by TCRdb to the 5' RACE reads, yields one record per CDR3 protein. Altogether about 930,000 distinct CDR3 sequences are present, approximately 32% being singletons, with the ten largest covering roughly a tenth. These sequences were also reported in another study, on T cells of mothers and their children.

The sample was blood. These receptor sequences come from a woman between 40 and 50 years old in good health.

To note about this clonotype: A much more abundant neighbour one base away suggests this may be a read error. The chain carries TRBV7-9 and TRBJ2-5; D call uncertain. The J call could be wrong; TRBJ2-7 is a better fit for the DNA end. Per the germline V gene, CDR1 is SEHNR and CDR2 is FQNEAQ (reference sequence). CDR3 length: 11 residues. This chain's CDR3 is CASSLQDEQYF. DNA for the CDR3: TGTGCCAGCAGCTTACAGGACGAGCAGTACTTC.

The rearrangement uses TRBV7-2 and TRBJ2-1, with 8 nucleotides matching TRBD1. The CDR3 totals 16 residues. Germline CDR1 and CDR2: SGHTA and FQGNSA. After removal of 5 bases from V and 6 bases from J, the junction contained 12 bases not matched to a gene. CDR3 DNA sequence: TGTGCCAGCAGCCCTCGCAGGGGGCGGACTGTCAATGAGCAGTTCTTC. This codes for CASSPRRGRTVNEQFF.

The chain carries TRBV5-1 and TRBJ1-1; D is ambiguous. The CDR3 has 13 residues. Germline V gene lookup returns CDR1 SGHRS and CDR2 YFSETQ. V lost 6 bases to trimming and J lost 0 bases, with 9 bases between them. In nucleotides, the CDR3 is TGCGCCAGCACCCCGGACCTGAACACTGAAGCTTTCTTT. This sequence encodes CASTPDLNTEAFF.

V gene TRBV5-1 combines with J gene TRBJ2-4; no clear D. The V end lost 7 bases, the J end lost 13 bases, and 24 bases lay between the germline ends. Per the germline V gene, CDR1 is SGHRS and CDR2 is YFSETQ. This CDR3 is built from 14 residues. The CDR3 reads CASCVGEPYNEQYF. In nucleotides, the CDR3 is TGCGCCAGCTGCGTGGGTGAACCCTACAATGAGCAGTACTTC.

This chain connects TRBV12-3 or TRBV12-4 to TRBJ1-2; 8 bases map to TRBD1. The CDR3 runs to 13 residues. V lost 11 bases and J lost 4; bases outside the gene matches: 9. The CDR3, as DNA: TGTGCCGGCAATCTTGGACAGGGCTATGGCTACACCTTC. Protein product: CAGNLGQGYGYTF.

The table lists this clonotype with a few counts. As DNA, the CDR3 is TGCCAGACATGGGGACAGGGCTTCGACGAGCAGTACTTC. Its translation: CQTWGQGFDEQYF. This sequence joins TRBV29-1 and TRBJ2-7; 9 bases line up with TRBD1. The CDR3 length is 13 residues. Per germline, CDR1 SQVTM and CDR2 ANQGSEA.

This clonotype was observed at least ten times. V and J are TRBV7-2 and TRBJ2-5, with D perhaps assigned TRBD1 or TRBD2 (5 bases each). The V end lost 5 bases, the J end lost 5 bases, and 21 bases lay between the germline ends. The germline V gene encodes CDR1 SGHTA and CDR2 FQGNSA. The CDR3 has 16 amino acids. CDR3 protein: CASSPTRAQGEETQYF. Here the CDR3 DNA reads TGTGCCAGCAGCCCAACCAGGGCGCAGGGAGAGGAGACCCAGTACTTC.

This clonotype was counted between two and nine times. It may be a read error: a sequence one base away is much more abundant. The chain carries TRBV12-3 or TRBV12-4 and TRBJ1-5; no clear D gene. There are 14 residues in the CDR3. In nucleotides, the CDR3 is TGTACCAGCAGTTTTTCCCCTCCCAATCAGCCCCAGCATTTT. As protein: CTSSFSPPNQPQHF.

This clonotype was seen only a few times. The chain couples TRBV5-1 to TRBJ2-1, with 11 bases lining up with TRBD2. J was trimmed by 1 base and V by 0 bases; bases with no gene match: 6. This CDR3 comprises 18 residues. Germline assignment: CDR1 SGHRS and CDR2 YFSETQ. In DNA form, the CDR3 reads TGCGCCAGCAGCTTGGGGGTAGCGGGGGGGTTTTCCTACAATGAGCAGTTCTTC. Amino acid sequence: CASSLGVAGGFSYNEQFF.

This clonotype was detected a few times. This chain joins TRBV7-2 and TRBJ2-4; D may be TRBD2 (6 bases). CDR1 SGHTA and CDR2 FQGNSA come from the germline V gene. The V gene lost 3 bases and the J gene lost 12 bases, with 18 bases spanning the gap. The CDR3 spans 14 residues. CDR3 amino acids: CASSFPGTPDTQYF. CDR3 nucleotides: TGTGCCAGCAGCTTCCCCGGGACTCCCGACACTCAGTACTTC.

The V gene is TRBV5-1, the J gene TRBJ1-1; the D gene is possibly TRBD1 (5 bases). Trimming shortened V by 4 bases and J by 2 bases, and 18 bases separated the two germline ends. From germline, CDR1 is SGHRS and CDR2 YFSETQ. This CDR3 has 16 residues. The CDR3 loop reads CASSLGTVLINTEAFF. CDR3 sequence (DNA): TGCGCCAGCAGCCTGGGGACCGTCTTAATTAACACTGAAGCTTTCTTT.

The rearrangement uses TRBV12-3 or TRBV12-4 and TRBJ2-4; 10 bases fit TRBD1. The CDR3 is 16 residues long. After removal of 1 base from V and 4 bases from J, the junction contained 4 bases not matched to a gene. In nucleotides, the CDR3 is TGTGCCAGCAGTTTAGAAGGGACAGGGGCAAAAAACATTCAGTACTTC. Its protein is CASSLEGTGAKNIQYF.

This clonotype showed up just a few times. J is TRBJ2-1 and V is TRBV11-2, with 9 bases aligning to TRBD2. Losses at the gene ends were 3 bases for V and 4 bases for J; bases not matched to a gene: 4. The CDR3 covers 15 residues. CDR1 and CDR2 (germline): SGHAT, FQNNGV. CDR3: CASSFLAGMYNEQFF. DNA of the CDR3: TGTGCCAGCAGCTTCCTAGCGGGGATGTACAATGAGCAGTTCTTC.

This chain connects TRBV4-3 to TRBJ2-6; D is ambiguous. Germline CDR1 and CDR2: LGHNA and YSLEER. Trimming removed 4 bases at V and 12 bases at J, with 10 bases between. The CDR3 contains 12 residues. The CDR3 loop is CASSREERVLTF. DNA of the CDR3: TGCGCCAGCAGCCGCGAAGAGCGCGTCCTGACTTTC.

The sample holds a few counts of this clonotype. This chain connects TRBV5-1 to TRBJ2-7; 7 bases are shared with TRBD2. Germline CDR1 and CDR2: SGHRS and YFSETQ. This CDR3 spans 14 amino acids. V lost 5 bases and J lost 2; bases outside the gene matches: 7. The CDR3 is CASSTSGETYEQYF. CDR3 coding DNA: TGCGCCAGCAGTACGAGCGGGGAGACCTACGAGCAGTACTTC.

The chain uses TRBV5-1 and TRBJ2-7, with D tentatively TRBD2 (5 bases). The CDR3 has 14 residues. Trimming stripped 0 bases from V and 3 bases from J, with 10 bases between. The V gene's germline CDR1 is SGHRS and CDR2 YFSETQ. In DNA, the CDR3 is TGCGCCAGCAGCTTGGAAGTGGACTTCTACGAGCAGTACTTC. As protein: CASSLEVDFYEQYF.

The V and J genes are TRBV7-2 and TRBJ1-2; 9 nucleotides agree with TRBD1. CDR1 is SGHTA and CDR2 is FQGNSA in the germline V gene. The J segment lost 6 bases and the V segment lost 11 bases, leaving 16 bases of the junction unmatched. The CDR3 is made up of 15 amino acids. CDR3 sequence (DNA): TGTGCCGGCATCCCTTTCCTGGGACAGGGTAATGGCTACACCTTC. Protein: CAGIPFLGQGNGYTF.

This clonotype was detected a few times. This chain uses TRBV29-1 with TRBJ2-2; possibly TRBD2 for D (5 bases). CDR3 size: 11 residues. Germline-derived CDR1 and CDR2 are SQVTM and ANQGSEA. The V gene lost 4 bases and the J gene lost 9 bases, with 9 bases spanning the gap. CDR3 in amino acids: CSVGGSRELFF. The CDR3 coding sequence is TGCAGCGTTGGAGGGTCCAGGGAGCTGTTTTTT.

A remark on this clonotype: This clone may be a read error of a much larger clone one base away. This rearrangement joins TRBV12-3 or TRBV12-4 to TRBJ2-3; perhaps TRBD2 as D (5 bases). The V and J ends lost 1 base and 4 bases respectively, with 9 bases between them. The CDR3 sequence is 14 residues long. The CDR3 loop reads CASSLGISADTQYF. DNA for the CDR3: TGTGCCAGCAGTTTAGGTATTAGCGCAGATACGCAGTATTTT.

This clonotype was observed a few times. V is TRBV4-1 and J is TRBJ1-5, with TRBD1 matching 7 bases. V dropped 0 bases and J dropped 7; count of bases not matched to a gene: 6. CDR3 length: 15 amino acids. The germline CDR1 and CDR2 sequences are MGHRA and YSYEKL. Written as DNA, the CDR3 is TGCGCCAGCAGCCAAGATGACAGGGCGGGACAGCCCCAGCATTTT. Translation gives CASSQDDRAGQPQHF.

This clonotype was observed a handful of times. The chain links TRBV5-1 to TRBJ2-2; TRBD2 is a possible D gene (6 bases). The V gene's germline CDR1 is SGHRS and CDR2 YFSETQ. The V end was cut by 4 bases, the J end by 7 bases, with 8 bases between. The CDR3 is 12 residues long. Here the CDR3 DNA reads TGCGCCAGCAGCATTAGCGGCGGGGAGCTGTTTTTT. It encodes CASSISGGELFF.

In its sample, this clonotype was seen a few times. The rearrangement joins TRBV20-1 to TRBJ1-2; 8 bases line up with TRBD1. The CDR3 runs to 14 residues. V trimming: 3 bases; J trimming: 1 base; junction bases outside the gene matches: 4. Germline V gene data show CDR1 as DFQATT and CDR2 as SNEGSKA (reference sequence). Here the CDR3 reads CSASTDRVNYGYTF. For the CDR3, the DNA is TGCAGTGCTAGCACGGACAGGGTTAACTATGGCTACACCTTC.

Ten or more counts support this clonotype. The rearrangement uses TRBV7-2 and TRBJ1-2; 7 bases map to TRBD1. J lost 0 bases, V lost 4 bases, and 8 bases had no gene match. Germline CDR1 reads SGHTA; CDR2 reads FQGNSA. This CDR3 contains 16 residues. The CDR3 nucleotides read TGTGCCAGCAGCTACCGGGGACAGCCTACTAACTATGGCTACACCTTC. It yields the protein CASSYRGQPTNYGYTF.

In this sample, this clonotype turned up a few times. CDR3 residues: CASSYSNRGLRYEQYF. DNA of the CDR3: TGTGCCAGCAGTTACTCGAACAGGGGGCTGCGCTACGAGCAGTACTTC. J is TRBJ2-7 and V is TRBV6-6, with 9 bases identical to TRBD1. The V gene's germline CDR1 is MNHNY and CDR2 SVGAGI (reference sequence). CDR3 length: 16 amino acids. The junction had 6 bases not matched to a gene; V was cut back by 0 bases and J by 3 bases.

As regards this clonotype: One junction end does not reproduce the germline sequence, and a read error may be involved. This sequence joins TRBV25-1 and TRBJ2-3; D gene ambiguous. The CDR3 length is 11 residues. CDR1 and CDR2 (germline): MGHDK, SYGVNS. The CDR3, as DNA: TGTACCAGCAGTGAATTAGATACGCAGTATTTT. This sequence encodes CTSSELDTQYF.

There are many counts of this clonotype. The chain carries TRBV6-5 and TRBJ2-3; TRBD1 matches 10 bases. The CDR3 contains 15 residues. CDR1 is MNHEY, CDR2 SVGAGI, per germline. V lost 0 bases and J lost 4; bases outside the gene matches: 1. CDR3 sequence (DNA): TGTGCCAGCAGTTACTCGACAGGGGGCGCAGATACGCAGTATTTT. Its protein product is CASSYSTGGADTQYF.

As for this clonotype: A much bigger clone sits one base away, suggesting this may be a read error. V usage is TRBV7-6 and J usage is TRBJ2-5; D not certain. CDR1 is SGHVS and CDR2 is FNYEAQ in the germline V gene. The length of the CDR3 is 13 residues. CDR3 sequence reads: CANSPAPGETQYF. CDR3 bases: TGTGCCAACAGCCCCGCCCCCGGAGAGACCCAGTACTTC.

At least ten counts were recorded for this clonotype. V gene TRBV4-3 combines with J gene TRBJ2-6; D unresolved. The CDR3 spans 16 residues. Looked up from germline, CDR1 is LGHNA and CDR2 is YSLEER. V lost 2 bases, J lost 4 bases, and 12 bases lay in between. Written as DNA, the CDR3 is TGCGCCAGCAGCCAACTACGGGCGGAGGGGGCCAACGTCCTGACTTTC. Residues: CASSQLRAEGANVLTF.

This clonotype showed up just a few times. V usage is TRBV9 and J usage is TRBJ2-4; 10 nucleotides line up with TRBD2. Looked up from germline, CDR1 is SGDLS and CDR2 is YYNGEE. The CDR3 runs 16 residues. J gave up 9 bases and V 0 bases, and 9 bases lay outside the gene matches. The CDR3 sequence: CASSVGASGGSGIQYF. The CDR3 DNA is TGTGCCAGCAGCGTAGGAGCTAGCGGGGGTTCGGGCATTCAGTACTTC.

This clonotype turned up a few times. The chain couples TRBV7-9 to TRBJ1-2; 9 positions agree with TRBD1. The CDR3 has 14 residues. Germline loops: CDR1 SEHNR, CDR2 FQNEAQ (reference sequence). Unmatched junction bases numbered 2, after V lost 0 bases and J lost 6 bases. This CDR3 reads CASSLADRGDGYTF. CDR3 in DNA: TGTGCCAGCAGCTTAGCAGACAGGGGGGATGGCTACACCTTC. Full variable domain (outside the CDR3, taken from reference TRBV7-9 and TRBJ1-2): DTGVSQNPRHKITKRGQNVTFRCDPISEHNRLYWYRQTLGQGPEFLTYFQNEAQLEKSRLLSDRFSAERPKGSFSTLEIQRTEQGDSAMYLCASSLADRGDGYTFGSGTRLTVV.